This is a list of T cell receptor beta chains from one sample in a study of cytomegalovirus exposure and HLA in healthy donors. Only in-frame clones appear in the TCRdb table, and some are missing; sequencing was by immunoSEQ multiplex PCR. The table shows some 200,000 clones, with around 79% occurring only once. Material: PBMCs. All receptors come from a male donor in good health and CMV-seropositive. The CDR3 runs from the conserved cysteine through the conserved F or W. Each record gives: J gene, V gene, CDR3 protein.

TRBJ2-5 | TRBV28 | CASSSGGETQYF
TRBJ2-3 | TRBV25-1 | CASSERGRATDTQYF
TRBJ1-2 | TRBV6-1 | CASSFGQAYGYTF
NA | TRBV4-1 | CASSQESVGLIYEQYF
TRBJ1-1 | TRBV7-2 | CASSLGVRTEAFF
TRBJ2-3 | TRBV6-4 | CASSAQGATDTQYF
TRBJ2-7 | TRBV7-2 | CASSLSGTGSYEQYF
TRBJ2-3 | TRBV7-9 | CAILLAGTSNTDTQYF
TRBJ2-7 | TRBV28 | CASSSTSGPPYEQYF
TRBJ1-2 | TRBV7-8 | CASSMTTGKANYGYTF
TRBJ1-6 | TRBV19 | CASSISSYNSPLHF
TRBJ1-2 | TRBV18 | CASSPSGYRGYTF
TRBJ2-3 | TRBV7-6 | CASSLLTSLTDTQYF
TRBJ1-1 | TRBV7-2 | CASSLSRVGTEAFF
TRBJ2-7 | TRBV11-2 | CASSLGSNWDRAFDEQYF
TRBJ1-1 | TRBV2 | CATPKGDRAWEAFF
TRBJ2-2 | TRBV11-3 | CASSSYSTGELFF
TRBJ2-1 | TRBV5-1 | CASSLQGRNEQFF
TRBJ2-7 | TRBV2 | CASIPTRRSSYEQYF
TRBJ1-1 | TRBV9 | CASSAVSGMNTEAFF
TRBJ2-5 | TRBV19 | CASSIASLETQYF
TRBJ1-2 | TRBV25-1 | CASRGDGGGYGYTF
TRBJ1-2 | TRBV18 | CASSPQAHGYTF
TRBJ1-6 | TRBV18 | CASSKGDSPLHF
TRBJ2-7 | TRBV4-3 | CASSQGQGFAYEQYF
TRBJ2-7 | TRBV4-3 | CASSQGGSGVEQYF
TRBJ1-5 | TRBV2 | CASSGGRRPNQPQHF
TRBJ2-3 | TRBV4-3 | CASSLATGTDTQYF
TRBJ2-3 | TRBV30 | CAWSVGEGTDTQYF
TRBJ1-3 | TRBV19 | CASSPGHWNTIYF
TRBJ1-1 | TRBV6-4 | CASSEQENTEAFF
TRBJ2-7 | TRBV5-3 | CARSPTRGRQYEQYF
NA | TRBV11-2 | CASSPRTGSSYEQYF
TRBJ2-5 | TRBV10-3 | CAISAQETQYF
TRBJ1-3 | TRBV6-6 | CASSYSSLGNTIYF
TRBJ2-7 | TRBV10-3 | CAISGGTGGVYEQYF
TRBJ1-2 | TRBV5-4 | CASSLFQIGAGDGYTF
TRBJ2-5 | TRBV14 | CASSPRQGQETQYF
TRBJ2-3 | TRBV7-9 | CASSLGAGTDTQYF
TRBJ2-1 | TRBV18 | CASSQTSGLNNEQFF
TRBJ1-5 | TRBV30 | CAWSVTGTGGRPQHF
TRBJ2-3 | TRBV7-2 | CASSFGGSLGDTQYF
TRBJ2-5 | TRBV7-3 | CASSPTGTRQETQYF